This T cell receptor beta chain derives from a study of blood T cells in healthy people across ages. Per the germline V gene, CDR1 is SGHRS and CDR2 is YFSETQ. This CDR3 spans 17 amino acids. V shed 5 bases, J shed 4 bases, and the junction held 18 bases outside the gene matches. Samples each had at least 5 micrograms of total RNA extracted. The use of a sample-barcoded 5' primer and a J-beta primer mix characterized a second PCR of roughly 7 to 11 cycles. TCRdb ran MiXCR on the 5' RACE reads and lists one entry per CDR3 protein. The table has some 800,000 distinct CDR3 sequences, 25% seen once. This sample also appeared in a second study, on T cells of mothers and their children. That report adds: The yield was over 9 million TCR beta CDR3 reads from each mother and approximately 3 million from each child.

The specimen sequenced was blood. This receptor was taken from a boy between 10 and 17 years old in good health. The gene calls are TRBV5-1 and TRBJ2-7, with 7 bases aligning to TRBD1. The CDR3 sequence: CASSLPTFRDSDYEQYF. The DNA of the CDR3 is TGCGCCAGCAGTTTGCCGACTTTCCGGGACAGCGATTACGAGCAGTACTTC.